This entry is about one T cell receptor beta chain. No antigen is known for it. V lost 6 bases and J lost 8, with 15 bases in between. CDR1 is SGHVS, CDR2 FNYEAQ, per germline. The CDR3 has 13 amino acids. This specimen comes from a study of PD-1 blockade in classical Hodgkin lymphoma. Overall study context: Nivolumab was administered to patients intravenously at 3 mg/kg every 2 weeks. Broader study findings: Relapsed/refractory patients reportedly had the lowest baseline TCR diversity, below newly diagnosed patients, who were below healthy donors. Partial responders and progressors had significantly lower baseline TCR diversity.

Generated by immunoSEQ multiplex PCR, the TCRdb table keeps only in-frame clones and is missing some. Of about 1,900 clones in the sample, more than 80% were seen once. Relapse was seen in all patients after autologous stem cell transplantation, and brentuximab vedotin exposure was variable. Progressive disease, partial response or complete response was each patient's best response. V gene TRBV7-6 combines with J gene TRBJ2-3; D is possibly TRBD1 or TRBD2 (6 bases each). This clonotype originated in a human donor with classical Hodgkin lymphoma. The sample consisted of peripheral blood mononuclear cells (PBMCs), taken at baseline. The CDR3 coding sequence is TGTGCCAGCAGTCCGGGGGCGTATCTTACGCAGTATTTT. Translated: CASSPGAYLTQYF.